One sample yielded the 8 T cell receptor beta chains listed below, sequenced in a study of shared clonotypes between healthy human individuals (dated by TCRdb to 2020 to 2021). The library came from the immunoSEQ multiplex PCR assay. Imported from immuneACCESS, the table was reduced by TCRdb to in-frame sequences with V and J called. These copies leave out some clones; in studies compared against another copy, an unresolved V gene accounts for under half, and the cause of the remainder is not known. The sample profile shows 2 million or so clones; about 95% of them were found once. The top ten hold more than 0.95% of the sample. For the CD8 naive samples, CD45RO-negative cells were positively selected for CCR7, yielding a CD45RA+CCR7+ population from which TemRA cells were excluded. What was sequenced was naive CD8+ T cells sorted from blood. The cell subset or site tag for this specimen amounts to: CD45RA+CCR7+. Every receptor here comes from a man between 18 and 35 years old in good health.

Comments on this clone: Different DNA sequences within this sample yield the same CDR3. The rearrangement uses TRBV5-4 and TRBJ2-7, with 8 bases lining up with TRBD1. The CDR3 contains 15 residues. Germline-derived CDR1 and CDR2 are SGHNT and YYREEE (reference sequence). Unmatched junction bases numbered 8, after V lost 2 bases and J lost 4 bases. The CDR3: CASSLGQGGSYEQYF. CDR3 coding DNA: TGTGCCAGCAGCTTAGGACAGGGTGGGTCGTACGAGCAGTACTTC.

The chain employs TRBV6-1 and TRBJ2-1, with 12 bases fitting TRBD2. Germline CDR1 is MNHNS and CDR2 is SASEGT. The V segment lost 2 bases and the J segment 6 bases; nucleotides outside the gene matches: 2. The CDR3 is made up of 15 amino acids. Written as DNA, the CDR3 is TGTGCCAGCAGTGAAACGACTAGCGGGGGCAATGAGCAGTTCTTC. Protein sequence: CASSETTSGGNEQFF.

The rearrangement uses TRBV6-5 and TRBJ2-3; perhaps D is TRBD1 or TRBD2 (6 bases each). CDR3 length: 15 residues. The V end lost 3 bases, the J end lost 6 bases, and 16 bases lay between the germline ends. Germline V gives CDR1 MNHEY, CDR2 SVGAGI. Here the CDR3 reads CASSYPAGTPDTQYF. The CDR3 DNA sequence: TGTGCCAGCAGTTATCCTGCGGGGACACCCGATACGCAGTATTTT.

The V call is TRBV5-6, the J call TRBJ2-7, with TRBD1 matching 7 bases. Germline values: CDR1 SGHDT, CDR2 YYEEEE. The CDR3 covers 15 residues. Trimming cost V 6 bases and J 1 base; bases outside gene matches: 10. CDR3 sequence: CASTPRDSGSYEQYF. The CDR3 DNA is TGTGCCAGCACCCCCCGGGACAGTGGATCCTACGAGCAGTACTTC.

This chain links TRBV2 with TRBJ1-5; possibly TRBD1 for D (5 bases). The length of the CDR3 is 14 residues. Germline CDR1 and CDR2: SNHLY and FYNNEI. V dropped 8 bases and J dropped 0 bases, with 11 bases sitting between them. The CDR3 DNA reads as TGTGCCAGCCTGGGGGAAAATAGCAATCAGCCCCAGCATTTT. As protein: CASLGENSNQPQHF.

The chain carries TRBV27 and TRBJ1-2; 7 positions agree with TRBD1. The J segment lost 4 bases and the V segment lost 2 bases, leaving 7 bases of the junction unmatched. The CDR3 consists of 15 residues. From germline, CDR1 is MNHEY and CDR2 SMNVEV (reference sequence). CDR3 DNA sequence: TGTGCCAGCAGTTTAATAGGGGGCAGTGGCTATGGCTACACCTTC. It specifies CASSLIGGSGYGYTF.

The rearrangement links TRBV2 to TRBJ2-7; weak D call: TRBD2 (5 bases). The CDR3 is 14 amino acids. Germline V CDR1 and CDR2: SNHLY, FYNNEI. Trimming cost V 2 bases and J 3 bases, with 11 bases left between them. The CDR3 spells CASSEWTLNYEQYF. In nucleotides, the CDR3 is TGTGCCAGCAGTGAATGGACTCTTAACTACGAGCAGTACTTC. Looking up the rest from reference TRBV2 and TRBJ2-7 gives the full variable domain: EPEVTQTPSHQVTQMGQEVILRCVPISNHLYFYWYRQILGQKVEFLVSFYNNEISEKSEIFDDQFSVERPDGSNFTLKIRSTKLEDSAMYFCASSEWTLNYEQYFGPGTRLTVT.

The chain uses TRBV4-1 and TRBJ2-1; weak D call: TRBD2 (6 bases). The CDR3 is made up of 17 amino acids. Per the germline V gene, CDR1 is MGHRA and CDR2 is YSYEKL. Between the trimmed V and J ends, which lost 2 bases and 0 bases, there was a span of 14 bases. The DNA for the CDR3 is TGCGCCAGCAGCCAAAAAGGGCCCGGGAGCTCCTACAATGAGCAGTTCTTC. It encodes CASSQKGPGSSYNEQFF.